One T cell receptor (beta chain) is described in this entry. Its target is not known. This sample is part of a study of T-cell memory formation after mild COVID-19. Between the trimmed V and J ends, which lost 1 base and 3 bases, there was a span of 8 bases. Per the germline V gene, CDR1 is LGHNA and CDR2 is YSLEER. This CDR3 has 14 amino acids. TCRdb processed the 5' RACE reads anew with MiXCR; each CDR3 protein has one entry. The profile shows about 360,000 distinct CDR3 sequences, 14% of them singletons. General study points: The appearance of some responding clones in pre-infection memory suggested that cross-reactive memory joined.

V usage is TRBV4-3 and J usage is TRBJ2-3, with a weak D call TRBD1 (5 bases). This clonotype was sampled from a man between 18 and 35 years old who had mild COVID-19 (a few samples of this study predate the infection). Cell type and time point are not known. The sample comprised PBMCs or a T cell subset sorted from them (not recorded which). This CDR3 is CASSQATETDTQYF. The CDR3 DNA reads as TGCGCCAGCAGCCAAGCGACAGAGACAGATACGCAGTATTTT.